Many counts were recorded for the clone carrying this T cell receptor beta chain. Its target is not known. This specimen belongs to a study of response to subunit inactivated influenza vaccine. One entry per CDR3 protein, called by TCRdb with MiXCR from the RT-PCR reads. The sample lists hundreds of thousands of distinct CDR3 sequences; around 15% were seen once. CDR1 PRHDT and CDR2 FYEKMQ come from the germline V gene (reference sequence). The length of the CDR3 is 14 residues. The V end was cut by 5 bases, the J end by 2 bases, with 13 bases between. Whole-study findings and limits: With each seasonal influenza vaccination, the authors suggested, few new T cells are recruited.

The source material was PBMCs from blood, sampled approximately 15 days before vaccination. The V and J genes are TRBV13 and TRBJ2-7, with a possible D match to TRBD2 (6 bases). This receptor was identified in a man aged 50-60 years who received an inactivated influenza vaccine. CDR3 bases: TGTGCCAGCAGCCCAAGAGGAGGGGCCTACGAGCAGTACTTC. Protein: CASSPRGGAYEQYF. The complete variable domain, with remaining parts taken from reference TRBV13 and TRBJ2-7, reads AAGVIQSPRHLIKEKRETATLKCYPIPRHDTVYWYQQGPGQDPQFLISFYEKMQSDKGSIPDRFSAQQFSDYHSELNMSSLELGDSALYFCASSPRGGAYEQYFGPGTRLTVT.